This entry lists 30 T cell receptor beta chains sequenced from one sample in a study of human T cells and chemical hapten exposure. This sample's time point: patch test 1, 2 weeks after DPC sensitization. Treatment here: therapeutic diphenylcyclopropenone sensitization with weekly scalp DPC. TCRdb used MiXCR to reprocess the RACE reads, holding one entry per CDR3 protein. This sample has tens of thousands of distinct CDR3 sequences, with 7% to 8% found just once. Sequences were derived from whole blood, sampled in connection with sensitization to the hapten diphenylcyclopropenone (DPC). All receptors come from a woman between 25 and 40 years old with alopecia areata. Some clones in this sample may be carry-over from other donors' samples.

This clonotype was seen ten or more times. The chain employs TRBV10-3 and TRBJ2-1; 10 nucleotides align to TRBD2. After removal of 6 bases from V and 7 bases from J, the junction contained 9 bases not matched to a gene. The CDR3 sequence is 15 residues long. Germline assignment: CDR1 ENHRY and CDR2 SYGVKD. The CDR3 sequence is CAIRPTSGAINEQFF. CDR3 bases: TGTGCCATCAGGCCAACTAGCGGGGCAATTAATGAGCAGTTCTTC.

The V gene is TRBV5-6, the J gene TRBJ1-4, with D hard to call. Germline V gives CDR1 SGHDT, CDR2 YYEEEE. V was shortened by 1 base and J by 1 base, with 8 bases between the two germline ends. The CDR3 sequence is 15 residues long. CDR3 sequence: CASSLFLKTNEKLFF. In DNA form, the CDR3 reads TGTGCCAGCAGCTTGTTCCTCAAAACTAATGAAAAACTGTTTTTT.

The table lists this clonotype with a few counts. The rearrangement joins TRBV6-5 to TRBJ1-1; D possibly corresponds to TRBD1 (5 bases). Trimming removed 2 bases from V and 8 bases from J, with 12 bases in between. Per the germline V gene, CDR1 is MNHEY and CDR2 is SVGAGI. The CDR3 contains 13 residues. CDR3 sequence reads: CASSYPGRREAFF. The CDR3 bases are TGTGCCAGCAGTTACCCAGGGAGGCGGGAAGCTTTCTTT.

V gene TRBV4-1 combines with J gene TRBJ1-1; D possibly corresponds to TRBD1 (6 bases). The CDR3 contains 15 residues. The germline V gene has CDR1 MGHRA and CDR2 YSYEKL. Trimming took 0 bases from V and 4 from J, leaving 12 bases between them. The DNA for the CDR3 is TGCGCCAGCAGCCAAGAAACGGGGGCAGGCACTGAAGCTTTCTTT. Its protein is CASSQETGAGTEAFF.

This clonotype has more than one count but fewer than ten. This sequence joins TRBV24-1 and TRBJ2-3; 7 bases align to TRBD1. Per the germline V gene, CDR1 is KGHDR and CDR2 is SFDVKD. This CDR3 spans 14 amino acids. Trimming at V came to 8 bases and at J to 5 bases, leaving 9 bases not matched to a gene. The CDR3 DNA reads as TGTGCCACCATCCAAGGGGGCAGGATAGATACGCAGTATTTT. Its translation is CATIQGGRIDTQYF.

The DNA for the CDR3 is TGTGCCAGCAGCCTGACAGGGGGCCTTGGCTACACCTTC. Translating gives CASSLTGGLGYTF. The chain joins TRBV7-9 to TRBJ1-2, with 10 nucleotides matching TRBD1. The V gene end was trimmed by 5 bases and the J gene end by 7 bases; junction bases not matched to a gene: 4. This CDR3 region has 13 residues. CDR1 and CDR2 (germline): SEHNR, FQNEAQ (reference sequence).

The table lists this clonotype with a few counts. The genes are TRBV6-5 and TRBJ1-6, with D tentatively TRBD1 (6 bases). The V end lost 7 bases, the J end lost 10 bases, and 14 bases lay between the germline ends. CDR3 length: 13 amino acids. Germline CDR1 MNHEY, CDR2 SVGAGI. The CDR3 is CASNPGGRSPLHF. DNA for the CDR3: TGTGCCAGCAATCCGGGGGGCAGGTCACCCCTCCACTTT.

This clonotype has a single count. The junction differs from germline at one of its ends, possibly a read error. This chain links TRBV5-6 with TRBJ1-4; possibly TRBD1 for D (5 bases). CDR1 and CDR2 from the germline V gene are SGHDT and YYEEEE. The CDR3 totals 15 residues. CDR3 sequence reads: CGSSPSDRVFEKLFF. The CDR3 DNA follows: TGTGGCAGCAGCCCATCCGACAGAGTCTTTGAAAAACTGTTTTTT.

The table lists this clonotype with many counts. The CDR3 bases are TGTGCCAGCAGCCAAGATTTACCGGGACAGGGGGCGGAAGCTTTCTTT. Its protein product is CASSQDLPGQGAEAFF. This sequence joins TRBV14 and TRBJ1-1; 12 bases align to TRBD1. Germline CDR1 SGHDN, CDR2 FVKESK. The CDR3 sequence is 16 residues long. V lost 0 bases to trimming and J lost 8 bases; unmatched junction nucleotides: 7.

The J gene is TRBJ1-2, the V gene TRBV7-2; no definite D call. The CDR3 totals 13 residues. V lost 2 bases and J lost 4, with 8 bases in between. Germline values: CDR1 SGHTA, CDR2 FQGNSA. In DNA, the CDR3 is TGTGCCAGCAGCTTAAACTCAGGCTATGGCTACACCTTC. Encoded protein: CASSLNSGYGYTF.

Ten or more counts support this clonotype. V is TRBV12-3 or TRBV12-4 and J is TRBJ1-2; the match to TRBD1 covers 7 bases. This CDR3 region has 17 residues. Trimming cost V 2 bases and J 4 bases; bases outside gene matches: 13. CDR3 in amino acids: CASSLWGQGGMGYGYTF. CDR3 bases: TGTGCCAGCAGTTTATGGGGGCAGGGGGGAATGGGCTATGGCTACACCTTC.

This clonotype has at least ten counts. The rearrangement uses TRBV20-1 and TRBJ2-2, with 12 bases that match TRBD2. The CDR3 is 18 residues long. Trimming took 2 bases from V and 0 from J; bases not matched to a gene: 7. CDR1 and CDR2 (germline): DFQATT, SNEGSKA (reference sequence). As DNA, the CDR3 is TGCAGTGCTAGACGGGCTAGCGGGGGGGCCACGAACACCGGGGAGCTGTTTTTT. Its translation is CSARRASGGATNTGELFF.

There are a few counts of this clonotype. This chain uses TRBV12-3 or TRBV12-4 with TRBJ2-5; D is possibly TRBD1 or TRBD2 (6 bases each). Trimming cost V 6 bases and J 5 bases, with 19 bases left between them. This CDR3 comprises 15 residues. The CDR3 DNA sequence: TGTGCCAGCAGCGCGCTTTGGGGGGCGGATGAGACCCAGTACTTC. Translated: CASSALWGADETQYF.

The chain is built from TRBV5-1 and TRBJ2-2, with D possibly TRBD2 on 5 matching bases. Germline V gives CDR1 SGHRS, CDR2 YFSETQ. There are 15 residues in the CDR3. The V end lost 1 base, the J end lost 1 base, and 8 bases lay between the germline ends. The CDR3 sequence: CASSLQAGNTGELFF. The CDR3 DNA reads TGCGCCAGCAGCTTGCAGGCGGGGAACACCGGGGAGCTGTTTTTT.

In this sample, this clonotype turned up many times. V and J are TRBV20-1 and TRBJ1-6; 9 positions agree with TRBD1. This CDR3 comprises 20 residues. The V gene's germline CDR1 is DFQATT and CDR2 SNEGSKA (reference sequence). The trim removed 0 bases at V and 2 bases at J, leaving 14 bases unmatched. The CDR3 sequence: CSARDYRDRDGGTYNSPLHF. The CDR3 DNA is TGCAGTGCTAGAGATTATCGGGACAGGGACGGTGGGACCTATAATTCACCCCTCCACTTT.

CDR3 sequence reads: CASSLGLAGGFFADTQYF. CDR3 sequence (DNA): TGTGCCAGCAGCTTAGGACTAGCGGGGGGGTTCTTCGCAGATACGCAGTATTTT. V and J are TRBV7-2 and TRBJ2-3; 14 bases map to TRBD2. The germline gives CDR1 SGHTA, CDR2 FQGNSA. The CDR3 extends over 18 amino acids. V lost 1 base to trimming and J lost 4 bases; unmatched junction nucleotides: 7.

The gene calls are TRBV19 and TRBJ1-5, with 12 nucleotides matching TRBD1. Germline V CDR1 and CDR2: LNHDA, SQIVND (reference sequence). This CDR3 is built from 18 residues. V lost 6 bases, J lost 0 bases, and 9 bases stayed unmatched. The CDR3 protein is CASRNSGQGADSNQPQHF. The CDR3, as DNA: TGTGCCAGTAGAAACTCGGGACAGGGGGCTGATAGCAATCAGCCCCAGCATTTT.

This clonotype was seen at least ten times. V usage is TRBV5-1 and J usage is TRBJ2-5, with 9 bases matching TRBD1. Germline V lookup: CDR1 SGHRS, CDR2 YFSETQ. The CDR3 is 14 amino acids. J lost 6 bases, V lost 0 bases, and 3 bases had no gene match. In DNA, the CDR3 is TGCGCCAGCAGCTTGGGACAGGGGGGGAAGACCCAGTACTTC. Amino acid sequence: CASSLGQGGKTQYF.

This clonotype has only a few counts. The chain uses TRBV12-3 or TRBV12-4 and TRBJ1-6; D ambiguous. This CDR3 contains 11 residues. The V gene lost 6 bases and the J gene lost 7 bases, with 4 bases spanning the gap. Here the CDR3 DNA reads TGTGCCAGCAGGAGAAATTCACCCCTCCACTTT. Encoded protein: CASRRNSPLHF.

Only a few counts were recorded for this clonotype. This rearrangement joins TRBV3-1 to TRBJ2-3; TRBD2 agrees at 8 bases. V shed 3 bases and J 2 bases; nucleotides not matched to a gene: 4. The CDR3 is 15 amino acids. Germline CDR1 LGHDT, CDR2 YNNKEL (reference sequence). The CDR3 region has the DNA TGTGCCAGCAGCCAGCACGGGGGGGCCACAGATACGCAGTATTTT. It is translated as CASSQHGGATDTQYF.

This clonotype occurred many times. This chain links TRBV30 with TRBJ2-1; TRBD2 aligns across 12 bases. Trimming at V came to 3 bases and at J to 4 bases, leaving 4 bases not matched to a gene. Germline V gene sequence: CDR1 GTSNPN, CDR2 SVGIG (reference sequence). This CDR3 comprises 15 residues. CDR3 sequence reads: CAWRTSGGVYNEQFF. DNA for the CDR3: TGTGCCTGGAGGACTAGCGGGGGAGTTTACAATGAGCAGTTCTTC.

V is TRBV2 and J is TRBJ2-7; 8 nucleotides align to TRBD2. Germline trimming cut 4 bases from V and 5 bases from J; bases unmatched to any gene: 10. The germline CDR1 and CDR2 sequences are SNHLY and FYNNEI. There are 15 residues in the CDR3. CDR3 protein: CASSVAGLVLHEQYF. The CDR3 DNA follows: TGTGCCAGCAGTGTAGCGGGACTAGTCCTGCACGAGCAGTACTTC.

This clonotype has at least ten counts. V gene TRBV5-4 combines with J gene TRBJ1-4; 8 bases match TRBD1. V was pared by 4 bases and J by 3 bases, with 8 bases of the junction left unmatched. This CDR3 is 16 amino acids long. Germline-derived CDR1 and CDR2 are SGHNT and YYREEE (reference sequence). The CDR3 is CASSQSLDRANEKLFF. As DNA, the CDR3 is TGTGCCAGCAGCCAATCATTGGACAGGGCTAATGAAAAACTGTTTTTT.

This clonotype was seen a handful of times. The genes are TRBV29-1 and TRBJ1-5; tentative D call: TRBD1 (6 bases). The ends were cut back, 6 bases at V and 5 bases at J, with 11 bases in the middle. Germline-derived CDR1 and CDR2 are SQVTM and ANQGSEA. The CDR3 covers 12 residues. The CDR3 coding sequence is TGCAGCGTGGGACAAGTGGATCAGCCCCAGCATTTT. Translated: CSVGQVDQPQHF. The variable domain in full, completed from reference TRBV29-1 and TRBJ1-5, reads SAVISQKPSRDICQRGTSLTIQCQVDSQVTMMFWYRQQPGQSLTLIATANQGSEATYESGFVIDKFPISRPNLTFSTLTVSNMSPEDSSIYLCSVGQVDQPQHFGDGTRLSIL.

This clonotype was counted at least ten times. CDR3 bases: TGTGCCTGTAGACAAGGAGCCTCCTACGAGCAGTACTTC. Protein: CACRQGASYEQYF. The chain couples TRBV30 to TRBJ2-7; unclear D gene. CDR1 and CDR2 from the germline V gene are GTSNPN and SVGIG (reference sequence). This CDR3 has 13 amino acids. Trimming cost V 6 bases and J 0 bases, with 12 bases left between them.

The chain has TRBV5-1 and TRBJ2-1; 11 positions agree with TRBD2. This CDR3 has 15 amino acids. Germline values: CDR1 SGHRS, CDR2 YFSETQ. Trimming at V came to 2 bases and at J to 4 bases, leaving 2 bases not matched to a gene. In DNA form, the CDR3 reads TGCGCCAGCAGCTTACTAGCGGGGGAGTACAATGAGCAGTTCTTC. This gives the protein CASSLLAGEYNEQFF.

This clonotype was recorded many times. This chain uses TRBV30 with TRBJ1-5; 8 bases are a match to TRBD1. Germline values: CDR1 GTSNPN, CDR2 SVGIG (reference sequence). The length of the CDR3 is 13 residues. With V trimmed by 2 bases and J by 6 bases, 3 bases remained unmatched. The CDR3 nucleotides read TGTGCCTGGAGTCTACAGGGGGTTCAGCCCCAGCATTTT. Encoded protein: CAWSLQGVQPQHF. The entire variable domain, with the rest obtained from reference TRBV30 and TRBJ1-5, is as follows: SQTIHQWPATLVQPVGSPLSLECTVEGTSNPNLYWYRQAAGRGLQLLFYSVGIGQISSEVPQNLSASRPQDRQFILSSKKLLLSDSGFYLCAWSLQGVQPQHFGDGTRLSIL.

This clonotype has at least ten counts. The J gene is TRBJ2-3, the V gene TRBV14, with 9 bases lining up with TRBD2. CDR3 size: 16 residues. Germline V gives CDR1 SGHDN, CDR2 FVKESK. Trimming cost V 4 bases and J 0 bases; bases outside gene matches: 5. CDR3 loop: CASSPLAGTSTDTQYF. The CDR3 DNA reads as TGTGCCAGCAGCCCTCTAGCGGGAACTAGCACAGATACGCAGTATTTT. The full variable domain, its missing parts supplied by reference TRBV14 and TRBJ2-3, is EAGVTQFPSHSVIEKGQTVTLRCDPISGHDNLYWYRRVMGKEIKFLLHFVKESKQDESGMPNNRFLAERTGGTYSTLKVQPAELEDSGVYFCASSPLAGTSTDTQYFGPGTRLTVL.

This clonotype was recorded at least ten times. This rearrangement joins TRBV6-4 to TRBJ2-3; 8 bases match TRBD1. CDR3 size: 15 residues. J lost 3 bases, V lost 2 bases, and 4 bases had no gene match. Germline V lookup: CDR1 MRHNA, CDR2 SNTAGT. CDR3 amino acids: CASSDGTGGTDTQYF. CDR3 coding DNA: TGTGCCAGCAGTGACGGAACAGGGGGGACAGATACGCAGTATTTT.

The chain couples TRBV5-4 to TRBJ1-1; 10 bases agree with TRBD1. The CDR3 is made up of 14 amino acids. V trimming: 4 bases; J trimming: 4 bases; junction bases outside the gene matches: 4. The germline gives CDR1 SGHNT, CDR2 YYREEE (reference sequence). CDR3 in DNA: TGTGCCAGCAGCGGGACAGGGGATTTCACTGAAGCTTTCTTT. Translating it yields CASSGTGDFTEAFF.